The 32 T cell receptor beta chains in this list originate from one sample, sequenced in a study of cytomegalovirus exposure and HLA in healthy donors. Both 60 Vbeta primers and 13 Jbeta primers went into the PCR. The data were produced by immunoSEQ multiplex PCR, yet TCRdb's version contains in-frame clones alone and is incomplete. The sample contains 220,000 or so clones, 65% to 75% of which appear only once. The specimen was PBMCs. The source of these receptors is a woman aged 25 to 39 in good health and CMV-seronegative.

This clone is a singleton in its sample. The J gene is TRBJ2-1, the V gene TRBV6-6, with 7 bases identical to TRBD2. The length of the CDR3 is 16 residues. Germline assignment: CDR1 MNHNY and CDR2 SVGAGI (reference sequence). J gave up 0 bases and V 4 bases, and 6 bases lay outside the gene matches. This CDR3 is CASSSTSAYSYNEQFF. Here the CDR3 DNA reads TGTGCCAGCAGTTCTACTAGCGCCTACTCCTACAATGAGCAGTTCTTC.

The chain carries TRBV21-1 and TRBJ1-1; the table names TRBD1, a call not compared with the DNA. TRBV21-1 is recorded as a pseudogene. The length of the CDR3 is 17 residues. The CDR3 coding sequence is TGTGTCAGCAGCAAAGAGGAGACAGGGATCGGGAACACTGAAGCTTTCTTT. Translated: CVSSKEETGIGNTEAFF.

The gene calls are TRBV14 and TRBJ2-1, with 8 bases lining up with TRBD2. V was clipped by 1 base and J by 0 bases; unmatched bases: 2. CDR1 is SGHDN and CDR2 is FVKESK in the germline V gene. This CDR3 has 16 residues. The CDR3 bases are TGTGCCAGCAGCCAAGTAGCGGGAAGCTCCTACAATGAGCAGTTCTTC. Translated: CASSQVAGSSYNEQFF.

This chain joins TRBV11-2 and TRBJ2-1; TRBD2 agrees at 13 bases. The J segment lost 2 bases and the V segment lost 1 base, leaving 8 bases of the junction unmatched. The CDR3 length is 19 residues. Per the germline V gene, CDR1 is SGHAT and CDR2 is FQNNGV. CDR3 protein: CASSLVPGTSGIAYNEQFF. The CDR3 DNA reads as TGTGCCAGCAGCTTAGTTCCCGGGACTAGCGGGATCGCCTACAATGAGCAGTTCTTC.

The genes are TRBV13 and TRBJ2-7, with 8 bases matching TRBD1. The junction had 7 bases not matched to a gene; V was cut back by 6 bases and J by 0 bases. This CDR3 has 15 amino acids. Germline lookup yields CDR1 PRHDT and CDR2 FYEKMQ (reference sequence). The CDR3 DNA reads as TGTGCCAGCAGTACAGGAGACAGGGGCTCCTACGAGCAGTACTTC. Its protein is CASSTGDRGSYEQYF. The full variable domain, with the rest looked up from reference TRBV13 and TRBJ2-7, is AAGVIQSPRHLIKEKRETATLKCYPIPRHDTVYWYQQGPGQDPQFLISFYEKMQSDKGSIPDRFSAQQFSDYHSELNMSSLELGDSALYFCASSTGDRGSYEQYFGPGTRLTVT.

The chain has TRBV9 and TRBJ2-5; D perhaps matches TRBD2 (6 bases). Germline-derived CDR1 and CDR2 are SGDLS and YYNGEE. The V end was cut by 3 bases, the J end by 4 bases, with 16 bases between. This CDR3 is built from 15 residues. CDR3 protein: CASSAEDRGRETQYF. CDR3 in DNA: TGTGCCAGCAGCGCCGAAGACCGGGGGAGAGAGACCCAGTACTTC.

CDR3 residues: CAISARGGQGANGYTF. In DNA, the CDR3 is TGTGCCATCAGTGCGAGGGGCGGACAGGGGGCGAATGGCTACACCTTC. This chain connects TRBV10-3 to TRBJ1-2; 11 positions agree with TRBD1. From germline, CDR1 is ENHRY and CDR2 SYGVKD. CDR3 length: 16 residues. The V and J ends lost 4 bases and 6 bases, in that order; junction bases with no gene match: 10.

The genes are TRBV18 and TRBJ2-2; no definite D call. CDR3 length: 16 residues. Germline V gene lookup returns CDR1 KGHSH and CDR2 LQKENI. Trimming removed 1 base at V and 2 bases at J, with 11 bases between. This chain's CDR3 is CASSPRTQVNTGELFF. CDR3 DNA sequence: TGTGCCAGCTCACCACGCACTCAGGTTAACACCGGGGAGCTGTTTTTT.

DNA for the CDR3: TGTGCCAGCGGCATTGGAGGGAACAATTCACCCCTCCACTTT. Translating gives CASGIGGNNSPLHF. V and J are TRBV27 and TRBJ1-6; D remains unclear. The CDR3 contains 14 residues. The V gene lost 8 bases and the J gene lost 7 bases, with 15 bases spanning the gap. CDR1 is MNHEY and CDR2 is SMNVEV in the germline V gene (reference sequence).

This clone was found once. V usage is TRBV6-6 and J usage is TRBJ2-5, with 7 bases fitting TRBD2. V lost 6 bases, J lost 1 base, and 8 bases stayed unmatched. This CDR3 is 15 amino acids long. Germline V gene data show CDR1 as MNHNY and CDR2 as SVGAGI (reference sequence). The CDR3 DNA follows: TGTGCCAGCAGAGGTCTGCGGGGGAGCCAAGAGACCCAGTACTTC. Its protein is CASRGLRGSQETQYF.

This clone was found once. The chain couples TRBV5-5 to TRBJ1-1; weak D call: TRBD1 (6 bases). Germline V gene data show CDR1 as SGHKS and CDR2 as YYEKEE (reference sequence). V gave up 2 bases and J gave up 1 base, with 9 bases separating them. This CDR3 contains 14 residues. The CDR3 bases are TGTGCCAGCAGCTTCGGACAGTCGAACACTGAAGCTTTCTTT. It is translated as CASSFGQSNTEAFF.

The chain couples TRBV11-3 to TRBJ2-5; 8 positions agree with TRBD2. V dropped 7 bases and J dropped 0; count of bases not matched to a gene: 10. From germline, CDR1 is SGHNT and CDR2 YENEEA. The CDR3 is 16 amino acids. This chain's CDR3 is CASTPTVAGNQETQYF. In DNA, the CDR3 is TGTGCCAGCACCCCGACCGTAGCGGGGAACCAAGAGACCCAGTACTTC.

V gene TRBV6-1 combines with J gene TRBJ1-4, with TRBD1 as a possible D gene (6 bases). Germline CDR1 MNHNS, CDR2 SASEGT. V was clipped by 3 bases and J by 8 bases, with 13 bases between them. This CDR3 has 14 amino acids. CDR3 loop: CASSEAGAGEKLFF. In nucleotides, the CDR3 is TGTGCCAGCAGTGAGGCGGGGGCCGGGGAAAAACTGTTTTTT.

The chain carries TRBV5-1 and TRBJ2-1; possibly TRBD2 for D (6 bases). In germline, CDR1 is SGHRS, CDR2 YFSETQ. CDR3 length: 12 residues. Trimming took 3 bases from V and 7 from J, leaving 8 bases between them. The CDR3 coding sequence is TGCGCCAGCAGCTACCGGGAGAATGAGCAGTTCTTC. Its protein product is CASSYRENEQFF. Variable domain in full (rest from reference TRBV5-1 and TRBJ2-1): KAGVTQTPRYLIKTRGQQVTLSCSPISGHRSVSWYQQTPGQGLQFLFEYFSETQRNKGNFPGRFSGRQFSNSRSEMNVSTLELGDSALYLCASSYRENEQFFGPGTRLTVL.

This sequence joins TRBV15 and TRBJ2-7; possible D gene TRBD1, 5 bases. This CDR3 comprises 15 residues. Trimming cost V 5 bases and J 0 bases, with 14 bases left between them. Germline CDR1 and CDR2: LNHNV and YYDKDF (reference sequence). CDR3 nucleotide sequence: TGTGCCACCAGCGGCGACAGAGAGAACTCCTACGAGCAGTACTTC. Amino acids: CATSGDRENSYEQYF.

CDR3 bases: TGCAGCGTTTTTGTAACTGAAGCTTTCTTT. Translation: CSVFVTEAFF. The V and J genes are TRBV29-1 and TRBJ1-1; D is ambiguous. From germline, CDR1 is SQVTM and CDR2 ANQGSEA. This CDR3 contains 10 residues. Deletions cut 5 bases from V and 5 bases from J, with 6 bases between.

The chain is built from TRBV19 and TRBJ2-2; 9 bases are a match to TRBD1. Per germline, CDR1 LNHDA and CDR2 SQIVND (reference sequence). The V segment lost 1 base and the J segment 2 bases; nucleotides outside the gene matches: 2. The CDR3 length is 16 residues. The CDR3 bases are TGTGCCAGTAGTATAGGACAGGGGGTAAACACCGGGGAGCTGTTTTTT. This translates into CASSIGQGVNTGELFF.

The rearrangement joins TRBV7-9 to TRBJ1-1, with D maybe TRBD1 (6 bases). The CDR3 sequence is 15 residues long. V lost 3 bases to trimming and J lost 5 bases, with 16 bases between them. Per germline, CDR1 SEHNR and CDR2 FQNEAQ (reference sequence). The CDR3 nucleotides read TGTGCCAGCAGCTTCGCACAGGGAGTACGTACTGAAGCTTTCTTT. Translating it yields CASSFAQGVRTEAFF.

This clone was counted a few times. The rearrangement links TRBV5-5 to TRBJ2-1; possible D gene TRBD2, 6 bases. This CDR3 comprises 16 residues. Germline V gene data show CDR1 as SGHKS and CDR2 as YYEKEE (reference sequence). With 0 bases removed from V and 1 base from J, the gap between germline ends came to 11 bases. CDR3 loop: CASSLGDSISYNEQFF. The CDR3 DNA reads TGTGCCAGCAGCTTGGGGGACTCCATATCCTACAATGAGCAGTTCTTC.

In this sample, this clone turned up once. The chain couples TRBV30 to TRBJ1-6, with D possibly being TRBD1 (6 bases). Per the germline V gene, CDR1 is GTSNPN and CDR2 is SVGIG (reference sequence). CDR3 length: 16 residues. Trimming took 4 bases from V and 0 from J, leaving 13 bases between them. The CDR3 DNA follows: TGTGCCTGGACTATACAGGGAAGCTCCTATAATTCACCCCTCCACTTT. It codes for CAWTIQGSSYNSPLHF.

This clone was recorded a few times. The genes are TRBV29-1 and TRBJ2-7; 14 nucleotides line up with TRBD2. This CDR3 has 16 residues. V shed 6 bases and J 4 bases; nucleotides not matched to a gene: 11. CDR1 and CDR2 from the germline V gene are SQVTM and ANQGSEA. For the CDR3, the DNA is TGCAGCGTGAGGGGACTAGCGGGAGAGCCAAGTTACGAGCAGTACTTC. Its protein product is CSVRGLAGEPSYEQYF.

Only a few counts were recorded for this clone. V usage is TRBV21-1 and J usage is TRBJ2-7; the table's D call of TRBD2 was not tested on the DNA. TRBV21-1 is a pseudogene segment. The CDR3 covers 15 residues. CDR3 in amino acids: CASSHDLGGTYEQYF. The CDR3 region has the DNA TGTGCCAGCAGCCACGATTTGGGAGGGACCTACGAGCAGTACTTC.

The chain uses TRBV5-4 and TRBJ2-1; 7 bases align to TRBD2. The CDR3 covers 14 residues. V dropped 0 bases and J dropped 7; count of bases not matched to a gene: 4. Germline CDR1 reads SGHNT; CDR2 reads YYREEE (reference sequence). CDR3 region: CASSLVGSGNEQFF. CDR3 coding DNA: TGTGCCAGCAGCTTGGTGGGTAGCGGGAATGAGCAGTTCTTC.

The J gene is TRBJ1-3, the V gene TRBV18; no clear D gene. CDR1 and CDR2 from the germline V gene are KGHSH and LQKENI. The CDR3 sequence is 15 residues long. V lost 5 bases to trimming and J lost 2 bases, with 13 bases between them. This CDR3 reads CASSSPLTPGNTIYF. Here the CDR3 DNA reads TGTGCCAGCTCATCCCCTCTTACACCTGGAAACACCATATATTTT.

The V gene is TRBV30, the J gene TRBJ2-5, with D tentatively TRBD1 (5 bases). CDR3 length: 12 amino acids. Trimming shortened V by 2 bases and J by 5 bases, and 9 bases separated the two germline ends. CDR1 GTSNPN and CDR2 SVGIG come from the germline V gene (reference sequence). CDR3 DNA: TGTGCCTGGAGTTCAGGGTCCGAGACCCAGTACTTC. Translation gives CAWSSGSETQYF.

The chain is built from TRBV6-1 and TRBJ2-7; D is undetermined. Germline V gene sequence: CDR1 MNHNS, CDR2 SASEGT. V lost 4 bases to trimming and J lost 1 base, with 8 bases between them. CDR3 length: 13 residues. CDR3 nucleotide sequence: TGTGCCAGCAGTGCCGGAGATTCCTACGAGCAGTACTTC. Its translation: CASSAGDSYEQYF.

This clone was counted only a few times. J is TRBJ2-1 and V is TRBV7-9; TRBD2 agrees at 7 bases. The V gene's germline CDR1 is SEHNR and CDR2 FQNEAQ (reference sequence). The CDR3 length is 15 residues. V was pared by 8 bases and J by 4 bases, with 11 bases of the junction left unmatched. The CDR3 DNA reads TGTGCCAGCCCTTCGGTAGCGGGTCTTTACAATGAGCAGTTCTTC. It codes for CASPSVAGLYNEQFF.

As to this clone: This sample includes further DNA sequences coding for the same CDR3. This chain links TRBV21-1 with TRBJ1-6. TRBV21-1 is given as a pseudogene. The CDR3 contains 16 residues. The CDR3 nucleotides read TGTGCCAGCAGCAAACTAGCCAGGAACTATAATTCACCCCTCCACTTT. It translates to CASSKLARNYNSPLHF.

This clone was observed once. V is TRBV13 and J is TRBJ2-5; D gene unclear. The DNA matches TRBJ2-7 better at its end, which makes the J call doubtful. Germline CDR1 reads PRHDT; CDR2 reads FYEKMQ (reference sequence). CDR3 length: 14 residues. The CDR3 is CASSPPPPLYEQYF. CDR3 DNA: TGTGCCAGCAGCCCTCCTCCCCCCCTCTACGAGCAGTACTTC.

The chain combines TRBV7-8 with TRBJ2-2; perhaps TRBD1 as D (6 bases). The CDR3 extends over 15 amino acids. With 2 bases removed from V and 1 base from J, the gap between germline ends came to 8 bases. Germline CDR1 SGHVS, CDR2 FQNEAQ. CDR3 bases: TGTGCCAGCAGCTTAAGAGGGGGGAACACCGGGGAGCTGTTTTTT. Translated, it gives CASSLRGGNTGELFF.

V is TRBV5-4 and J is TRBJ1-2; D may be TRBD1 (5 bases). This CDR3 spans 15 amino acids. From germline, CDR1 is SGHNT and CDR2 YYREEE (reference sequence). The V and J ends lost 4 bases and 4 bases respectively, with 17 bases between them. The DNA of the CDR3 is TGTGCCAGCAGCCCCCGGGGAGGGGAAGCCTATGGCTACACCTTC. Translating gives CASSPRGGEAYGYTF.

This sequence joins TRBV20-1 and TRBJ1-1; no definite D call. Trimming shortened V by 5 bases and J by 2 bases, and 6 bases separated the two germline ends. Germline lookup yields CDR1 DFQATT and CDR2 SNEGSKA (reference sequence). The CDR3 totals 11 residues. The CDR3 DNA follows: TGCAGTGCTCTTCTTAACACTGAAGCTTTCTTT. Its translation is CSALLNTEAFF.